These 7 T cell receptor beta chains were all obtained from the same sample, sequenced in a study of blood T cell repertoires in COVID-19. Data came from immunoSEQ multiplex PCR; TCRdb stores just in-frame clones and leaves some out. The table records approximately 240,000 clones, roughly 84% of them present only once. Sequenced sample: peripheral blood. Receptor source: a woman in her 30s who had recovered from COVID-19.

The chain employs TRBV7-2 and TRBJ2-1; the D is unclear. Per germline, CDR1 SGHTA and CDR2 FQGNSA. Trimming took 3 bases from V and 0 from J, leaving 15 bases between them. This CDR3 has 17 amino acids. CDR3 region: CASSFSLAAHSYNEQFF. CDR3 DNA sequence: TGTGCCAGCAGCTTCAGTCTCGCGGCCCACTCCTACAATGAGCAGTTCTTC.

V is TRBV27 and J is TRBJ2-4; tentative D call: TRBD1 (5 bases). This CDR3 contains 13 residues. The V end was cut by 5 bases, the J end by 3 bases, with 8 bases between. Germline assignment: CDR1 MNHEY and CDR2 SMNVEV (reference sequence). The CDR3 sequence: CASSTGHKNIQYF. In DNA, the CDR3 is TGTGCCAGCAGTACCGGACACAAAAACATTCAGTACTTC.

The V and J genes are TRBV4-1 and TRBJ2-1, with D possibly being TRBD1 (6 bases). This CDR3 has 13 amino acids. From germline, CDR1 is MGHRA and CDR2 YSYEKL. The ends were cut back, 4 bases at V and 6 bases at J, with 10 bases in the middle. CDR3 nucleotide sequence: TGCGCCAGCAGCCCGGAACAGGGCAATGAGCAGTTCTTC. This translates into CASSPEQGNEQFF.

The V call is TRBV5-1, the J call TRBJ2-1, with 11 bases matching TRBD2. The ends lost 4 bases at V and 4 bases at J; junction bases unmatched: 10. The CDR3 runs to 17 residues. CDR1 is SGHRS, CDR2 YFSETQ, per germline. CDR3 loop: CASSPYLAGGRYNEQFF. The DNA of the CDR3 is TGCGCCAGCAGCCCGTATTTAGCGGGAGGGCGATACAATGAGCAGTTCTTC.

In its sample, this clone was seen once. V and J are TRBV5-1 and TRBJ2-2; 7 nucleotides align to TRBD2. Germline V lookup: CDR1 SGHRS, CDR2 YFSETQ. The CDR3 has 15 residues. V lost 2 bases, J lost 4 bases, and 5 bases stayed unmatched. This chain's CDR3 is CASSFEGGFTGELFF. CDR3 bases: TGCGCCAGCAGCTTTGAGGGAGGGTTCACCGGGGAGCTGTTTTTT.

To note about this clone: One end of the junction fails to match germline, which may point to a read error. CDR3 in DNA: TGTGCCGGCAGGAGCGGGAGTAAGTACGAGCAGTACTTC. Amino acids: CAGRSGSKYEQYF. The gene calls are TRBV6-5 and TRBJ2-7; 8 bases are a match to TRBD2. This CDR3 region has 13 residues. The germline V gene has CDR1 MNHEY and CDR2 SVGAGI.

The J gene is TRBJ1-2, the V gene TRBV6-6, with 10 bases lining up with TRBD1. In germline, CDR1 is MNHNY, CDR2 SVGAGI (reference sequence). The CDR3 has 17 amino acids. V shed 5 bases and J 7 bases; nucleotides not matched to a gene: 16. The CDR3 sequence is CASSPIAPGQGTVGYTF. The CDR3 DNA reads as TGTGCCAGCAGTCCAATCGCTCCGGGACAGGGGACCGTTGGCTACACCTTC.